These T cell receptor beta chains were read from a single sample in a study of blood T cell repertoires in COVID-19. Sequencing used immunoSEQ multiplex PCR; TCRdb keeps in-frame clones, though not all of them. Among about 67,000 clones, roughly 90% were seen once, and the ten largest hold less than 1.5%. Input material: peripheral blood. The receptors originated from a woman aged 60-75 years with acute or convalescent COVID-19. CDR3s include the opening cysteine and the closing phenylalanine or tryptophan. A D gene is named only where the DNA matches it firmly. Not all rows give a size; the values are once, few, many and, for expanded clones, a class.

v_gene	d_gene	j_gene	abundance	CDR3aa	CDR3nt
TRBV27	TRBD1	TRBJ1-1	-	CASWGQGGFTEAFF	TGTGCCAGTTGGGGACAGGGGGGCTTCACTGAAGCTTTCTTT
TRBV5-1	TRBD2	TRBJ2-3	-	CASSSRTSGRSDTQYF	TGCGCCAGCAGCTCGAGGACTAGCGGGAGGTCAGATACGCAGTATTTT
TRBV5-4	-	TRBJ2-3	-	CASSPTGFTDTQYF	TGTGCCAGCAGCCCTACCGGGTTCACAGATACGCAGTATTTT
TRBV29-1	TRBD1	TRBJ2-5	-	CSVDRQGETQYF	TGCAGCGTTGACAGACAGGGAGAGACCCAGTACTTC
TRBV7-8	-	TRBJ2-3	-	CASSTRSRQGTDTQYF	TGTGCCAGCAGCACCCGATCGAGACAGGGCACAGATACGCAGTATTTT
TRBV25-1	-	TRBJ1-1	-	CASNSGLPGTEAFF	TGTGCCAGCAACTCTGGACTCCCCGGCACTGAAGCTTTCTTT
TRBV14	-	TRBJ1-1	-	CASSQRGGERNTEAFF	TGTGCCAGCAGCCAAAGAGGGGGAGAAAGGAACACTGAAGCTTTCTTT
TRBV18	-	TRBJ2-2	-	CASSSATTNTGELFF	TGTGCCAGCTCGTCAGCTACGACAAACACCGGGGAGCTGTTTTTT
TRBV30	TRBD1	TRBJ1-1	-	CAGDRENTEAFF	TGTGCCGGGGACAGGGAGAACACTGAAGCTTTCTTT
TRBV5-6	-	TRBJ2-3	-	CASSQGPNTDTQYF	TGTGCCAGCAGCCAGGGCCCTAACACAGATACGCAGTATTTT
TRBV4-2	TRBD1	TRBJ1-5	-	CASSQGGTGGQPQHF	TGTGCCAGCAGCCAAGGTGGGACAGGGGGTCAGCCCCAGCATTTT
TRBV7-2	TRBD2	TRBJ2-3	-	CASRNVRLAGGAMTQWYF	TGTGCCAGCAGGAACGTAAGACTAGCGGGAGGGGCCATGACGCAGTGGTATTTT
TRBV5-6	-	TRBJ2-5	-	CASTLFQGLGLETQYF	TGTGCCAGCACCCTCTTCCAGGGGCTGGGCCTAGAGACCCAGTACTTC
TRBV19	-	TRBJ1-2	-	CASSFQGYGYTF	TGTGCCAGTAGTTTCCAGGGGTACGGCTACACCTTC
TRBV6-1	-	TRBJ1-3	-	CASSEQAVSGNTIYF	TGTGCCAGCAGTGAACAGGCCGTCTCTGGAAACACCATATATTTT
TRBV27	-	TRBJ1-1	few	CASSWEPFRYGTEAFF	TGTGCCAGCAGTTGGGAGCCGTTTCGATACGGCACTGAAGCTTTCTTT
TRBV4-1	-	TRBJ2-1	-	CASSQDLYNEQFF	TGCGCCAGCAGCCAAGATCTATACAATGAGCAGTTCTTC
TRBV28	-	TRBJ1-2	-	CASSFGRVYYGYTF	TGTGCCAGCAGTTTTGGCAGGGTTTACTATGGCTACACCTTC
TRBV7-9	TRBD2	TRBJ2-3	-	CASSLVAGAGGDTQYF	TGTGCCAGCAGCTTAGTAGCGGGAGCGGGCGGAGATACGCAGTATTTT
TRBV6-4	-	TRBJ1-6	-	CASSSGLENSPLHF	TGTGCCAGCAGTTCCGGCTTGGAGAATTCACCCCTCCACTTT
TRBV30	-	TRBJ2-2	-	CAWKRSFGNTGELFF	TGTGCCTGGAAGCGGAGCTTTGGGAACACCGGGGAGCTGTTTTTT
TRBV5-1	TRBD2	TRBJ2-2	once	CASSATSGGDLTNTGELFF	TGCGCCAGCAGCGCGACTAGCGGGGGAGATCTCACGAACACCGGGGAGCTGTTTTTT
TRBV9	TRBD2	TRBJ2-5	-	CASSSAGGRQETQYF	TGTGCCAGCAGCTCGGCGGGGGGGAGGCAAGAGACCCAGTACTTC
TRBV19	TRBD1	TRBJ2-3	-	CASRSGRGQDTQYF	TGTGCCAGTAGATCAGGCAGGGGGCAGGATACGCAGTATTTT
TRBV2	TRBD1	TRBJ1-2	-	CAGTGVGYGYTF	TGTGCCGGGACAGGGGTCGGATATGGCTACACCTTC
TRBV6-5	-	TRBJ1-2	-	CASRTWGLAQDGYTF	TGTGCCAGCAGAACATGGGGGCTCGCACAGGATGGCTACACCTTC